The rows below give T cell receptor beta chains drawn from one sample of a study of early T cells in non-severe SARS-CoV-2 infection. TCRdb re-called the 5' RACE reads through MiXCR, storing one row per CDR3 protein. Of about 31,000 distinct CDR3 sequences listed, around 6% are singletons. The sample taken for sequencing was whole blood. These receptor sequences come from an adult who was a healthcare worker with PCR-confirmed SARS-CoV-2 infection or an uninfected control (not recorded which). Both conserved end residues are part of each CDR3. D genes are given only for firm matches. Expanded clones are given a class, and other clones once, few, many or no size at all.

J,V,D,size,DNA,CDR3
TRBJ2-1,TRBV5-1,.,many,TGCGCCAGCAGCTCAGCCGACCGGGAGCAGTTCTTC,CASSSADREQFF
TRBJ2-1,TRBV5-4,TRBD2,.,TGTGCCAGCAGCTCCCCCGGTAGCGGGAGGTCCAATGAGCAGTTCTTC,CASSSPGSGRSNEQFF
TRBJ2-2,TRBV29-1,TRBD1,few,TGCAGCGCTAAACGGACAGGGGCTTCGAACACCGGGGAGCTGTTTTTT,CSAKRTGASNTGELFF
TRBJ2-1,TRBV28,.,few,TGTGCCAGCAAGGAGGGCCCCCAACGCGAGCAGTTCTTC,CASKEGPQREQFF
TRBJ1-6,TRBV7-8,.,few,TGTGCCAGCAGCCATAACAGGGATCATAATTCACCCCTCCACTTT,CASSHNRDHNSPLHF
TRBJ2-7,TRBV2,TRBD1,many,TGTGCCAGCACCGAGGGACAGGTAAACTACGAGCAGTACTTC,CASTEGQVNYEQYF
TRBJ2-5,TRBV7-9,TRBD1,few,TGTGCCAGCAGCACCGGGACAGCCTCAGGGGAGACCCAGTACTTC,CASSTGTASGETQYF
TRBJ2-2,TRBV5-1,TRBD2,.,TGCGCCAGCAGCTTGACGGCTAGCGGTACCGGGGAGCTGTTTTTT,CASSLTASGTGELFF
TRBJ2-5,TRBV19,.,.,TGTGCCAGTAGTAGCAGGCCCCCCCGGAGGGAGACCCAGTACTTC,CASSSRPPRRETQYF
TRBJ1-3,TRBV30,.,few,TGTGCCTGGGGACAGAGATCTGGAAACACCATATATTTT,CAWGQRSGNTIYF
TRBJ2-7,TRBV3-1,.,.,TGTGCCAGCAGCCAAACAGTCTCCTACGAGCAGTACTTC,CASSQTVSYEQYF
TRBJ2-3,TRBV3-1,TRBD2,.,TGTGCCAGCAGCCACAGCGGGAGGGCCCTCTCAGATACGCAGTATTTT,CASSHSGRALSDTQYF
TRBJ1-2,TRBV12-3/TRBV12-4,.,many,TGTGCCAGCAGTTTTCAGATCGGGAGGGGAGACTATGGCTACACCTTC,CASSFQIGRGDYGYTF
TRBJ2-2,TRBV6-1,.,many,TGTGCCAGCATAAAGCAGGGGAGCGGGGAGCTGTTTTTT,CASIKQGSGELFF
TRBJ1-5,TRBV6-6,TRBD1,many,TGTGCCAGCAGTCACGGGCAGGGGGGAATTACGGGCAATCAGCCCCAGCATTTT,CASSHGQGGITGNQPQHF
TRBJ2-3,TRBV3-1,.,few,TGTGCCAGCAGCCTTCCGGGCGGTTACACAGATACGCAGTATTTT,CASSLPGGYTDTQYF
TRBJ2-7,TRBV25-1,.,many,TGTGCCAGCAGTCCCGTCAACTCCTACGAGCAGTACTTC,CASSPVNSYEQYF
TRBJ2-4,TRBV30,.,few,TGTGCCTGGTCTAACAAAAACATTCAGTACTTC,CAWSNKNIQYF
TRBJ2-1,TRBV18,TRBD2,many,TGTGCCAGCTCTTTAAGCGGGAACGGTAGGAATGAGCAGTTCTTC,CASSLSGNGRNEQFF
TRBJ1-4,TRBV5-1,.,many,TGCGCCAGCAGCTTAGGGGGGCGAGCTAATGAAAAACTGTTTTTT,CASSLGGRANEKLFF
TRBJ2-7,TRBV7-8,.,many,TGTGCCAGCAGCTCGCGGAGCAGCAACGAGCAGTACTTC,CASSSRSSNEQYF
TRBJ2-1,TRBV4-2,.,.,TGTGCCAGCAGCCAAGGGCAACACGCAGGGAAGTTCTTC,CASSQGQHAGKFF
TRBJ2-7,TRBV2,.,many,TGTGCCAGCAGTGAAGTCGGCGGGACACATTACGAGCAGTACTTC,CASSEVGGTHYEQYF
TRBJ1-5,TRBV12-3/TRBV12-4,.,.,TGTGCCAGCAGCGAAACCGGGCGCTATCAGCCCCAGCATTTT,CASSETGRYQPQHF
TRBJ2-7,TRBV14,.,few,TGTGCCAGCAGCCGCCAGGTTGGGACTCTAAGTACCGAGCAGTACTTC,CASSRQVGTLSTEQYF
TRBJ2-2,TRBV13,TRBD2,few,TGTGCCAGCAGCTTTAGCGGGAGTGAGCTGTTTTTT,CASSFSGSELFF
TRBJ2-1,TRBV21-1,.,many,TGTGCCAGCCCCGGGGTAGTTCCGAATGAGCAGTTCTTC,CASPGVVPNEQFF
TRBJ1-1,TRBV28,.,many,TGTGCCAGCAGTTTCCCCCCGCGTTTT,CASSFPPRF
TRBJ2-5,TRBV6-1,.,.,TGTGCCAGCAGTGAAGTGGCAGGGGAGCAAGAGACCCAGTACTTC,CASSEVAGEQETQYF
TRBJ1-6,TRBV27,.,many,TGTGCCAGCAGTCCCAGGGGACAATATAATTCACCCCTCCACTTT,CASSPRGQYNSPLHF
TRBJ2-2,TRBV10-2,TRBD2,.,TGCGCCAGCAGTGAGGGTAGCGGGAGGACCGGGGAGCTGTTTTTT,CASSEGSGRTGELFF
TRBJ2-1,TRBV3-1,.,many,TGTGCCAGCAGCCCGGCTAGAGCAAGCAATGAGCAGTTCTTC,CASSPARASNEQFF
TRBJ2-1,TRBV24-1,TRBD1,few,TGTGCCACCAGCCCGGCTCCGGGACAGGCTTACAATGAGCAGTTCTTC,CATSPAPGQAYNEQFF
TRBJ1-1,TRBV12-3/TRBV12-4,.,many,TGTGCCAGCAGTTTTATGGTTAACACTGAAGCTTTCTTT,CASSFMVNTEAFF
TRBJ1-2,TRBV30,.,many,TGTGCCTGGAGTGTACTCGGCATCAGCTATGGCTACACCTTC,CAWSVLGISYGYTF
TRBJ2-1,TRBV6-1,TRBD2,many,TGTGCCAGCACTCTTGGAGCGGGATATGCCAATGAGCAGTTCTTC,CASTLGAGYANEQFF
TRBJ2-2,TRBV5-1,TRBD2,.,TGCGCCAGCAGCTTCCCTAGCGGGAAGAACACCGGGGAGCTGTTTTTT,CASSFPSGKNTGELFF
TRBJ2-3,TRBV7-2,TRBD2,few,TGTGCCAGCAGCTTAACCAGCGGGAGTCATGATACGCAGTATTTT,CASSLTSGSHDTQYF
TRBJ2-3,TRBV20-1,TRBD1,many,TGCAGTGCTTCCCGAGGGGGGACAGGGATTCCAGATACGCAGTATTTT,CSASRGGTGIPDTQYF
TRBJ2-3,TRBV6-5,.,many,TGTGCCAGCAGCCCTTTGTCGCACCGTACGCAGTATTTT,CASSPLSHRTQYF
TRBJ1-2,TRBV12-3/TRBV12-4,.,many,TGTGCCAGCAGCCCGAACACCGGCTATGGCTACACCTTC,CASSPNTGYGYTF
TRBJ2-1,TRBV14,.,.,TGTGCCAGCAGCCAAGACGATAGCTCCTACAATGAGCAGTTCTTC,CASSQDDSSYNEQFF
TRBJ1-2,TRBV7-8,TRBD1,many,TGTGCCAGCAGCTTCAGACAGGGTGGTGGCTACACCTTC,CASSFRQGGGYTF
TRBJ2-7,TRBV2,.,medium-sized,TGTGCCAGCAGTGTGAGTGACGGTAAGCCCTACGAGCAGTACTTC,CASSVSDGKPYEQYF
TRBJ2-7,TRBV15,.,few,TGTGCCACCAGCAGAGGATCCACTACCTACGAGCAGTACTTC,CATSRGSTTYEQYF
TRBJ1-6,TRBV7-9,.,many,TGTGCCAGCAGCTTAGTGGGGGGAAAGAATTCACCCCTCCACTTT,CASSLVGGKNSPLHF
TRBJ1-1,TRBV20-1,TRBD1,many,TGCAGTGCTAGTACCGTCAGGGGGGGGAACACTGAAGCTTTCTTT,CSASTVRGGNTEAFF
TRBJ2-2,TRBV5-4,.,few,TGTGCCAGCAGCTGGGACACCGGGGAGCTGTTTTTT,CASSWDTGELFF
TRBJ2-7,TRBV4-2,.,many,TGTGCCAGCAGCCAAGAGTCACTGGGCTACGAGCAGTACTTC,CASSQESLGYEQYF
TRBJ2-6,TRBV2,.,.,TGTGCCAGCAGTGTACCCCGGGACAACCCCTCTGGGGCCAACGTCCTGACTTTC,CASSVPRDNPSGANVLTF
TRBJ2-3,TRBV6-1,.,few,TGTGCCAGCACTCTCGCAGCGGATACGCAGTATTTT,CASTLAADTQYF
TRBJ2-1,TRBV12-3/TRBV12-4,TRBD1,.,TGTGCCAGCGTAACCGGGACAGCCTTCAATGAGCAGTTCTTC,CASVTGTAFNEQFF
TRBJ2-1,TRBV12-3/TRBV12-4,.,many,TGTGCCAGCATCCCGTCTCTCAGCGGAGCATACAATGAGCAGTTCTTC,CASIPSLSGAYNEQFF